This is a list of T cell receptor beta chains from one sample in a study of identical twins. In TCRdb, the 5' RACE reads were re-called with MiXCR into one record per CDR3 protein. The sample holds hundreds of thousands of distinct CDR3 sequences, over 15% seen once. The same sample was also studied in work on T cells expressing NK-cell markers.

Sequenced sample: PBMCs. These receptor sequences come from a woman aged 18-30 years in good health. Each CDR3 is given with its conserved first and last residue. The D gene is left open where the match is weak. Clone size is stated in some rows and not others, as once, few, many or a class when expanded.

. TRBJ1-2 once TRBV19 CASSIAREVYGYTF TGTGCCAGTAGTATCGCCAGGGAGGTGTATGGCTACACCTTC
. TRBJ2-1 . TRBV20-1 CSVSSRAGEQFF TGCAGTGTCTCGAGCAGGGCTGGAGAGCAGTTCTTC
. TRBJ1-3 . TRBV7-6 CASSPILDSGNTIYF TGTGCCAGCAGCCCGATTCTCGACTCTGGAAACACCATATATTTT
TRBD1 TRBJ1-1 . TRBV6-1 CASSNTGGGNTEAFF TGTGCCAGCAGCAATACAGGGGGCGGGAACACTGAAGCTTTCTTT
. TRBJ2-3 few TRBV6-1 CASSPEGGGADTQYF TGTGCCAGCAGTCCCGAGGGGGGCGGAGCAGATACGCAGTATTTT
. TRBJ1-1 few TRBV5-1 CASSLDQMNTEAFF TGCGCCAGCAGCTTGGATCAGATGAACACTGAAGCTTTCTTT
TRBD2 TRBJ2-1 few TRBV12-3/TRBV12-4 CASSLGAGRGHNEQFF TGTGCCAGCAGTTTAGGGGCGGGGAGGGGCCACAATGAGCAGTTCTTC
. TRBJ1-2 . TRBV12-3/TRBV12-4 CASSPIGTGRDYTF TGTGCCAGCAGTCCCATTGGGACGGGACGCGACTACACCTTC
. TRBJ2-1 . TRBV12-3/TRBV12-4 CASSLAGGKFF TGTGCCAGCAGTTTGGCAGGGGGGAAGTTCTTC
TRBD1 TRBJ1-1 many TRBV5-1 CASSSGQMNTEAFF TGCGCCAGCAGCTCGGGACAGATGAACACTGAAGCTTTCTTT
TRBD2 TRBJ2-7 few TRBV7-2 CASSPRFGSGVYEQYF TGTGCCAGCAGCCCCCGTTTTGGTAGCGGGGTCTACGAGCAGTACTTC
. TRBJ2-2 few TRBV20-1 CSASVGGRRELFF TGCAGTGCTAGCGTCGGGGGCCGCCGGGAGCTGTTTTTT
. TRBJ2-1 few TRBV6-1 CASMEGAELNEQFF TGTGCCAGCATGGAGGGGGCGGAATTAAATGAGCAGTTCTTC
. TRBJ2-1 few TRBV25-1 CASSELGQRSNEQFF TGTGCCAGCAGTGAATTGGGGCAGCGGTCCAATGAGCAGTTCTTC
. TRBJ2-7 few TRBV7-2 CASSLGAASYEQYF TGTGCCAGCAGCTTAGGCGCAGCCTCCTACGAGCAGTACTTC
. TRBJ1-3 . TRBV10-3 CAAALAPGNTIYF TGTGCCGCAGCGCTCGCGCCTGGAAACACCATATATTTT
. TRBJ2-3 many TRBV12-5 CASGDSTQYF TGTGCTAGTGGGGACAGTACGCAGTATTTT
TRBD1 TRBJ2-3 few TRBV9 CASRGQGESSDTQYF TGTGCCAGCCGTGGACAGGGGGAAAGTTCGGATACGCAGTATTTT
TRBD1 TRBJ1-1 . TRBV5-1 CASSPGDRGLGAFF TGCGCCAGCAGCCCGGGTGACAGGGGGCTGGGAGCTTTCTTT
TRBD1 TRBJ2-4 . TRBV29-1 CSAGQPGNIQYF TGCAGCGCGGGACAGCCGGGGAACATTCAGTACTTC
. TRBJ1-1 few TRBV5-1 CASSVSSTGLNTEAFF TGCGCCAGCAGCGTCTCCTCTACAGGGCTGAACACTGAAGCTTTCTTT
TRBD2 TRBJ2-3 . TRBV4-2 CASSHQGLAVTDTQYF TGTGCCAGCAGCCACCAGGGACTAGCGGTCACAGATACGCAGTATTTT
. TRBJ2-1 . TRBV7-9 CASSPRGRGPHNEQFF TGTGCCAGCAGCCCGCGGGGCAGGGGACCCCACAATGAGCAGTTCTTC
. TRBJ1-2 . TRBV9 CASSVGETTKRGYTF TGTGCCAGCAGCGTAGGAGAAACGACGAAAAGGGGCTACACCTTC
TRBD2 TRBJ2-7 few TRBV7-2 CASSPTAGSSYEQYF TGTGCCAGCAGCCCAACAGCGGGATCCTCCTACGAGCAGTACTTC
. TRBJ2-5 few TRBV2 CASNDDSRPQYF TGTGCCAGCAATGACGACTCAAGGCCCCAGTACTTC
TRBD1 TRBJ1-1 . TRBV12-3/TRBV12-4 CASIPDREVGTEAFF TGTGCCAGCATTCCTGACAGGGAAGTGGGCACTGAAGCTTTCTTT
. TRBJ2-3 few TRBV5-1 CASSMWGSTDTQYF TGCGCCAGCAGCATGTGGGGGAGCACAGATACGCAGTATTTT
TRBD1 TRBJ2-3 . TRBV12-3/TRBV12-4 CASRGQGAPTDTQYF TGTGCCAGCAGAGGACAGGGGGCGCCCACAGATACGCAGTATTTT
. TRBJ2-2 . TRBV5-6 CASSFPPTGELFF TGTGCCAGCAGCTTTCCCCCCACCGGGGAGCTGTTTTTT
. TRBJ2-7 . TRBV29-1 CSVGGIGMDGYEQYF TGCAGCGTTGGAGGGATAGGGATGGACGGCTACGAGCAGTACTTC
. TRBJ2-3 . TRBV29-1 CSVVGSPFTDTQYF TGCAGCGTTGTCGGATCCCCATTTACAGATACGCAGTATTTT
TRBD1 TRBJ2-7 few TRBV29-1 CSVPGQGYEQYF TGCAGCGTTCCGGGACAGGGCTACGAGCAGTACTTC
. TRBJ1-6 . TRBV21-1 CARTGLNSPLHF TGTGCCCGAACCGGCCTCAATTCACCCCTCCACTTT
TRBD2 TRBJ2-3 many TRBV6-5 CASRIRVTQRGGPDTQYF TGTGCCAGCAGAATTCGGGTAACTCAGCGGGGGGGGCCAGATACGCAGTATTTT
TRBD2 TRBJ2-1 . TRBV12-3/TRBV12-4 CASSFTAGVTGEQFF TGTGCCAGCAGTTTTACGGCGGGAGTAACGGGTGAGCAGTTCTTC
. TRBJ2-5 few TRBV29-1 CSVVWETQYF TGCAGCGTTGTGTGGGAGACCCAGTACTTC
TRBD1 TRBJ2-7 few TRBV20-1 CSARGDSSSYEQYF TGCAGTGCTAGGGGGGACAGCAGCTCCTACGAGCAGTACTTC
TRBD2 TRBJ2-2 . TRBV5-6 CASRPTGGTGELFF TGTGCCAGCAGACCCACGGGGGGCACCGGGGAGCTGTTTTTT
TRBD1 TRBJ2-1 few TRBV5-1 CASSHLSRQGEGFF TGCGCCAGCAGCCATTTAAGCCGACAGGGGGAGGGGTTCTTC
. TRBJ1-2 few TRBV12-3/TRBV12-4 CASTPDSLVFGYTF TGTGCCAGCACCCCCGACAGCCTAGTATTTGGCTACACCTTC
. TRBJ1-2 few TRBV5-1 CASSLEQSSNYGYTF TGCGCCAGCAGCTTGGAACAGTCTTCAAACTATGGCTACACCTTC
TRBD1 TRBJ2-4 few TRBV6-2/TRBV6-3 CASSNRTGKNIQYF TGTGCCAGCAGCAATCGGACAGGGAAAAACATTCAGTACTTC
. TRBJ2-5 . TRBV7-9 CASNQGETQYF TGTGCCAGCAACCAAGGAGAGACCCAGTACTTC
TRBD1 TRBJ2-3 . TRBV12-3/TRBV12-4 CASSWGQGNTDTQYF TGTGCCAGCAGTTGGGGACAGGGGAACACAGATACGCAGTATTTT
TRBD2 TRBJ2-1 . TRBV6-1 CAIGGTAGGHNEQFF TGTGCCATCGGGGGGACGGCGGGGGGTCACAATGAGCAGTTCTTC
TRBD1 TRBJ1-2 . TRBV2 CRSGTGTNYGYTF TGTAGATCCGGGACAGGAACCAACTATGGCTACACCTTC